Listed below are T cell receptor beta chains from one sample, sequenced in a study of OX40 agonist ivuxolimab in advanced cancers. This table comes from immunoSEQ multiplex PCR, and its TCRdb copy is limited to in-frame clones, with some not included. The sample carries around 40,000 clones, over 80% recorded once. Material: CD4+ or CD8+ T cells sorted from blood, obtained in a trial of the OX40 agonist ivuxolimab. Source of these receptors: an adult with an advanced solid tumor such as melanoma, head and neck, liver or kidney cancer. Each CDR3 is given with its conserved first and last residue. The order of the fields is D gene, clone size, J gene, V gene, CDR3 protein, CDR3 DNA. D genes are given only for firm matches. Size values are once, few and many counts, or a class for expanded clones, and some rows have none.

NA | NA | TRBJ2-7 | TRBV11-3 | CASSLGPWDEQYF | TGTGCCAGCAGCTTAGGGCCCTGGGACGAGCAGTACTTC
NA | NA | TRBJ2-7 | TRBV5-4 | CASSLALQGSEQYF | TGTGCCAGCAGCTTGGCCCTACAGGGAAGCGAGCAGTACTTC
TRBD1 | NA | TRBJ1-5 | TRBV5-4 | CASSISGTGDQPQHF | TGTGCCAGCAGCATCTCCGGGACAGGGGATCAGCCCCAGCATTTT
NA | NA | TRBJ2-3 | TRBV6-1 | CASSERDWDTQYF | TGTGCCAGCAGTGAAAGGGACTGGGATACGCAGTATTTT
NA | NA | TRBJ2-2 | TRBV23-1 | CVSSPPRGAGGELFF | TGCGTCAGCAGTCCCCCAAGGGGGGCAGGCGGGGAGCTGTTTTTT
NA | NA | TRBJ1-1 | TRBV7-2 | CASSLNRRGAFF | TGTGCCAGCAGCTTAAACAGGAGGGGAGCTTTCTTT
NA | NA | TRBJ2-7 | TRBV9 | CASSVELGSYEQYF | TGTGCCAGCAGCGTAGAACTAGGCTCCTACGAGCAGTACTTC
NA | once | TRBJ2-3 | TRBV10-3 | CAITDRFSTDTQYF | TGTGCCATCACCGACAGGTTCTCCACAGATACGCAGTATTTT
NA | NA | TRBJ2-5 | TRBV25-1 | CASSERWELEHKETQYF | TGTGCCAGCAGTGAGAGATGGGAGCTAGAGCACAAAGAGACCCAGTACTTC
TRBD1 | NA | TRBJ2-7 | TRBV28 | CASSSLRGTGVSYEQYF | TGTGCCAGCAGCTCACTTCGGGGGACAGGGGTGTCCTACGAGCAGTACTTC
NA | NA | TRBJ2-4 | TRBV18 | CASSRLDSANIQYF | TGTGCCAGCTCACGCTTGGACTCGGCGAACATTCAGTACTTC
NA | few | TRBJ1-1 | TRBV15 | CATGTGRPMNTEAFF | TGTGCCACCGGCACGGGACGACCCATGAACACTGAAGCTTTCTTT
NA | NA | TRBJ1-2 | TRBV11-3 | CASSRDWNYGYTF | TGTGCCAGCAGCCGAGACTGGAACTATGGCTACACCTTC
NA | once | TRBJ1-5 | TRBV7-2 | CASSLGSSGAQHF | TGTGCCAGCAGCTTAGGTTCGTCAGGGGCCCAGCATTTT
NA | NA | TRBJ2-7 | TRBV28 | CASSTRHEQYF | TGTGCCAGCTCTACACGCCACGAGCAGTACTTC
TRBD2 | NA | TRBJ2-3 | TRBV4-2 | CASSQDGGTTDTQYF | TGTGCCAGCAGCCAAGACGGGGGGACCACAGATACGCAGTATTTT